One sample yielded the 9 T cell receptor beta chains listed below, sequenced in a study of identical twins. TCRdb re-analysed the 5' RACE reads in MiXCR, keeping a single row per CDR3 protein. The sample records 690,000 or so distinct CDR3 sequences, under 9% being singletons. This sample was shared with a second study, whose subject was yellow fever vaccine responses in identical twins.

The sequenced sample consisted of PBMCs. These TCRs come from a woman aged 18-29 years in good health.

This clonotype was observed a handful of times. The genes are TRBV10-3 and TRBJ2-1; D call uncertain. The CDR3 contains 15 residues. Germline lookup yields CDR1 ENHRY and CDR2 SYGVKD. V was pared by 0 bases and J by 7 bases, with 13 bases between. In nucleotides, the CDR3 is TGTGCCATCAGTGAGTCGAGGTTGGCTTCGAATGAGCAGTTCTTC. Its translation: CAISESRLASNEQFF.

This clonotype has more than one count but fewer than ten. This chain uses TRBV29-1 with TRBJ2-1; unclear D gene. Between the trimmed V and J ends, which lost 4 bases and 3 bases, there was a span of 4 bases. The CDR3 consists of 11 residues. Germline lookup yields CDR1 SQVTM and CDR2 ANQGSEA. CDR3 DNA: TGCAGCGTTGTCCACTACAATGAGCAGTTCTTC. Its translation is CSVVHYNEQFF.

The chain employs TRBV7-9 and TRBJ2-7; D perhaps matches TRBD1 (5 bases). Germline V lookup: CDR1 SEHNR, CDR2 FQNEAQ (reference sequence). The CDR3 is 14 amino acids. V shed 4 bases and J shed 5 bases, with 15 bases lying between them. In DNA, the CDR3 is TGTGCCAGCAGCTACCCACCTGCAGGGAACGAGCAGTACTTC. It yields the protein CASSYPPAGNEQYF.

The sample holds many counts of this clonotype. The gene calls are TRBV29-1 and TRBJ2-1; 7 nucleotides agree with TRBD1. The CDR3 is 13 amino acids. The V gene's germline CDR1 is SQVTM and CDR2 ANQGSEA. V trimming: 7 bases; J trimming: 6 bases; junction bases outside the gene matches: 9. The CDR3: CSARQGVSNEQFF. The CDR3 nucleotides are TGCAGCGCCCGACAGGGAGTATCCAATGAGCAGTTCTTC.

This clonotype was recorded a few times. The V call is TRBV28, the J call TRBJ2-7, with 10 bases matching TRBD2. The CDR3 covers 16 residues. CDR1 is MDHEN and CDR2 is SYDVKM in the germline V gene. The ends lost 5 bases at V and 0 bases at J; junction bases unmatched: 7. CDR3 in amino acids: CASSPLTSGPSYEQYF. The CDR3 DNA is TGTGCCAGCAGTCCCCTGACTAGCGGGCCCTCCTACGAGCAGTACTTC.

This rearrangement joins TRBV29-1 to TRBJ2-1, with 8 bases fitting TRBD2. V gave up 4 bases and J gave up 9 bases; unmatched junction bases: 11. CDR3 size: 14 residues. Germline CDR1 SQVTM, CDR2 ANQGSEA. The chain's CDR3 is CSVVFLAGQIEQFF. The DNA for the CDR3 is TGCAGCGTTGTTTTCCTAGCGGGTCAGATTGAGCAGTTCTTC.

The V call is TRBV3-1, the J call TRBJ2-7; 7 nucleotides match TRBD2. CDR1 and CDR2 (germline): LGHDT, YNNKEL (reference sequence). The CDR3 totals 15 residues. Losses at the gene ends were 2 bases for V and 6 bases for J; bases not matched to a gene: 10. The CDR3 sequence is CASSQMGAGSAEQYF. For the CDR3, the DNA is TGTGCCAGCAGCCAAATGGGAGCGGGGTCGGCCGAGCAGTACTTC.

Ten or more counts support this clonotype. This sequence joins TRBV5-1 and TRBJ2-1; D not resolved. V dropped 4 bases and J dropped 6 bases, with 14 bases sitting between them. The CDR3 runs 14 residues. Germline values: CDR1 SGHRS, CDR2 YFSETQ. The chain's CDR3 is CASSKVDGINEQFF. The CDR3 coding sequence is TGCGCCAGCAGCAAAGTGGACGGAATCAATGAGCAGTTCTTC.

This clonotype was detected only a few times. J is TRBJ2-3 and V is TRBV29-1; the D call may be TRBD1 or TRBD2 (5 bases each). The CDR3 sequence is 14 residues long. V lost 4 bases to trimming and J lost 6 bases, with 17 bases between them. The germline V gene encodes CDR1 SQVTM and CDR2 ANQGSEA. The CDR3 region has the DNA TGCAGCGTTGCCGGGACCCACGGGTCCGATACGCAGTATTTT. Translated: CSVAGTHGSDTQYF.